This TCR beta chain was profiled in a study of cytomegalovirus exposure and HLA in healthy donors. Findings and caveats of the study: Of the V segments, some could not be distinguished, including TRBV6-2 and TRBV6-3, and were excluded.

The PCR made use of 60 Vbeta and 13 Jbeta primers. Profiled with immunoSEQ multiplex PCR; TCRdb holds only in-frame clones, not every one. The data show about 140,000 clones, with 70% to 80% seen just once and over 8.5% held by the top ten. As regards this clone: What it binds is not known.

V gave up 5 bases and J gave up 5 bases, with 7 bases separating them. Germline CDR1 and CDR2: LGHNT and FRNRAP. The CDR3 consists of 12 residues. V is TRBV12-5 and J is TRBJ2-1, with D perhaps matching TRBD2 (5 bases). The source material was PBMCs. This clonotype was sampled from a woman between 45 and 65 years old in good health and CMV-seropositive. The CDR3 coding sequence is TGTGCTAGTGGTCCGGGAAACAATGAGCAGTTCTTC. Translating it yields CASGPGNNEQFF.